Listed below are T cell receptor beta chains from one sample, sequenced in a study of shared T cell receptors in the human thymus. TCRdb's table, derived via immunoSEQ multiplex PCR, lists solely in-frame clones and lacks some. The sample includes hundreds of thousands of clones, roughly 74% of them seen just once. These data also featured in a second study, about human thymus T cells.

The specimen was thymocytes. These receptor sequences come from a boy younger than two with a congenital heart defect. CDR3s include the opening cysteine and the closing phenylalanine or tryptophan. Fields, in order: V gene, CDR3 protein.

TRBV6-5 | CASSLLGLAGGETQYF
TRBV5-1 | CASSFVWGRSGELFF
TRBV7-2 | CASSSRGGGTEAFF
TRBV19 | CATDRTSGSNEQFF
TRBV14 | CASSPDRDEVTEAFF
TRBV30 | CAWSELPSYGYTF
TRBV4-2 | CASSPRGVLAGGEETQYF
TRBV5-1 | CASSPLAGGSYEQYF
TRBV11-2 | CASSLLRTGKADTQYF
TRBV19 | CASNQLADNGGEQFF
TRBV7-3 | CASSLYPGQGRYNEQFF
TRBV18 | CASSPLGQGATGELFF
TRBV30 | CAWNNRAGLVDYNEQFF
TRBV5-1 | CASRERDKPKNTGELFF
TRBV30 | CAWSVPGLAGRYEQYF
TRBV6-5 | CASGGPVGSYEQYF
TRBV7-9 | CASGEQTNYGYTF
TRBV9 | CASSRQGANEQFF
TRBV2 | CASSSDRDSDTQYF
TRBV29-1 | CSVVGGLDTEAFF
TRBV6-4 | CASNLSRGRAGNTDTQYF
TRBV4-3 | CASSQDEGVVRETQYF
TRBV27 | CASSPQGLRGYEQYF
TRBV5-1 | CASSSTSGTGGPDTQYF
TRBV9 | CASSVEAGEENEQFF
TRBV5-1 | CASSLETILRITDTQYF
TRBV9 | CASSVAGSGYEQYF
TRBV6-5 | CASSYVGGPGEQFF
TRBV27 | CASSLRAGAEQYF
TRBV30 | CAWSREPTKETQYF
TRBV5-4 | CASSSASGSYNEQFF
TRBV9 | CASSVAGTTGNEQFF
TRBV4-3 | CASSQYREETQYF
TRBV23-1 | CASTRQEKNTGELFF
TRBV11-2 | CASSLGTGVWATEAFF
TRBV2 | CASIRGNTGELFF
TRBV4-3 | CASSQEAGTSDTGELFF
TRBV6-5 | CASSQPEAPLHF
TRBV6-1 | CASSGSVLAKNIQYF
TRBV5-6 | CASSSPGTSDSYEQYF
TRBV6-5 | CASSYLQGTQYF
TRBV27 | CASYCIRGQGPDSTEAFF
TRBV7-3 | CASSHRGKNSYEQYF
TRBV7-9 | CASSPRPGTAGKLFF
TRBV5-4 | CASSRRGGPYEQYF
TRBV27 | CASAPGTSGLQETQYF
TRBV7-3 | CASSDGKNTGELFF
TRBV10-2 | CASSEERSYEQYF
TRBV18 | CASSSHSSSYEQYF
TRBV19 | CASSPEKGACEKLFF
TRBV5-1 | CASSLPPGDEQFF